The rows below give T cell receptor beta chains drawn from one sample of a study of cytomegalovirus exposure and HLA in healthy donors. Clones were read by immunoSEQ multiplex PCR, and TCRdb kept only the in-frame ones, dropping some. This repertoire shows 100,000 or so clones, 60% to 85% found once; its top ten account for 8.6%. What was sequenced was PBMCs. These TCRs come from a woman between 40 and 50 years old in good health and CMV-seropositive. Both conserved end residues are part of each CDR3. Fields, in order: CDR3 protein, V gene.

CDR3: CASSFRDRVDSPLHF; V: TRBV19
CDR3: CASSPGTASSYEQYF; V: TRBV18
CDR3: CASSPTGVDEKLFF; V: TRBV28
CDR3: CASSSPRQGNNQPQHF; V: TRBV19
CDR3: CSVVGGHLGGELFF; V: TRBV29-1
CDR3: CASTARGSSYNEQFF; V: TRBV2
CDR3: CASSLEGWAGFEQYF; V: TRBV7-2
CDR3: CASSSLYGYTF; V: TRBV28
CDR3: CASSPGLAGSTDTQYF; V: TRBV5-1
CDR3: CASTPGRGYQETQYF; V: TRBV28
CDR3: CASSLTLLAAPLSTDTQYF; V: TRBV28
CDR3: CASTGSGGDYGYTF; V: TRBV6-1
CDR3: CASSASGGGTEAFF; V: TRBV6-4
CDR3: CASSQRFTRETQYF; V: TRBV5-5
CDR3: CASSPATNTGELFF; V: TRBV18
CDR3: CASSQEATPGTNEKLFF; V: TRBV4-1
CDR3: CASSLDPAGTYEQYF; V: TRBV7-2
CDR3: CASSQDSRQGSSYNEQFF; V: TRBV4-3
CDR3: CASSSGQGDNQPQHF; V: TRBV5-1
CDR3: CASSGGTGYGANEKLFF; V: TRBV5-6
CDR3: CASSTGQLWVGELFF; V: TRBV7-9
CDR3: CASRINRTSGGLSYEQYF; V: TRBV10-2
CDR3: CASSTNPPQHF; V: TRBV19
CDR3: CASSALAGWEVGEQFF; V: TRBV5-6
CDR3: CASSEVGGWNSPLHF; V: TRBV6-1
CDR3: CASSFYSPNTEAFF; V: TRBV5-1
CDR3: CASSLNREINTGELFF; V: TRBV18
CDR3: CASSLTGTMNTEAFF; V: TRBV27
CDR3: CASSTRVELFF; V: TRBV28
CDR3: CASRLETGESGRAVADTQYF; V: TRBV12-2
CDR3: CASSSYRVSNYGYTF; V: TRBV11-3